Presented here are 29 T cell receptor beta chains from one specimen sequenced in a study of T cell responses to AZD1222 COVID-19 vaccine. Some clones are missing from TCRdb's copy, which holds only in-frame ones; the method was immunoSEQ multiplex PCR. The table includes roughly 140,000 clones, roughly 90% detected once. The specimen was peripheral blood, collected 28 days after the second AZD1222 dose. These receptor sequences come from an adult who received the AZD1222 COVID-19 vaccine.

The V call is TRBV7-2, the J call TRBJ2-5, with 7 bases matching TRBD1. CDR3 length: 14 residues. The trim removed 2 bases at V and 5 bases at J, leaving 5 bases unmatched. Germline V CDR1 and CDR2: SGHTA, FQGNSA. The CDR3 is CASSLKLGGETQYF. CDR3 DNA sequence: TGTGCCAGCAGCTTAAAACTAGGGGGCGAGACCCAGTACTTC.

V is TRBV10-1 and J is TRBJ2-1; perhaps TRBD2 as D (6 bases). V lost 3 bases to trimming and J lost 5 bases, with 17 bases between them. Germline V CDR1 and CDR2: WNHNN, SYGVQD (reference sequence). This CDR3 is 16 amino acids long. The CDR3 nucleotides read TGCGCCAGCAGTGACCCCTCGGGAGCGAATCACAATGAGCAGTTCTTC. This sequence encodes CASSDPSGANHNEQFF.

The CDR3 reads CATGQGRDNEQFF. The CDR3 bases are TGTGCCACCGGACAGGGTAGGGACAATGAGCAGTTCTTC. V usage is TRBV15 and J usage is TRBJ2-1; 8 bases match TRBD1. V was clipped by 8 bases and J by 5 bases; unmatched bases: 5. The CDR3 sequence is 13 residues long. The germline V gene encodes CDR1 LNHNV and CDR2 YYDKDF (reference sequence).

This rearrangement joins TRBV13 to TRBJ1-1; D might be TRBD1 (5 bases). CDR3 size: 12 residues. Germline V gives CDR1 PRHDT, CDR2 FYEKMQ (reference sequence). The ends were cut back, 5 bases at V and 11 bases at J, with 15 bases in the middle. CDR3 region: CASSPGRGGAFF. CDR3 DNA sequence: TGTGCCAGCAGCCCGGGGCGGGGCGGCGCTTTCTTT.

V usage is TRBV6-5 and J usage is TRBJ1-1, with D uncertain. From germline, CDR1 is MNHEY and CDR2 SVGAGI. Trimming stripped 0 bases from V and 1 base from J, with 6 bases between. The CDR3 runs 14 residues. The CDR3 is CASSYSLSNTEAFF. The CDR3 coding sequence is TGTGCCAGCAGTTACTCCCTATCGAACACTGAAGCTTTCTTT.

The CDR3 here is CASSESPGLAGVDTGELFF. DNA of the CDR3: TGTGCCAGCAGCGAGAGCCCGGGACTAGCGGGAGTTGACACCGGGGAGCTGTTTTTT. The rearrangement uses TRBV9 and TRBJ2-2, with 14 bases lining up with TRBD2. The CDR3 consists of 19 residues. Per the germline V gene, CDR1 is SGDLS and CDR2 is YYNGEE. The J segment lost 3 bases and the V segment lost 3 bases, leaving 10 bases of the junction unmatched.

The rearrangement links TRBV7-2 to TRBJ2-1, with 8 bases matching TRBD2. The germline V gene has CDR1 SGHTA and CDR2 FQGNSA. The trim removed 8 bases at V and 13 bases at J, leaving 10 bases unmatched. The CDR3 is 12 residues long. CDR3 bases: TGTGCCAGCGTTTCCCCCGGGACTAGTCAGTTCTTC. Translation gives CASVSPGTSQFF.

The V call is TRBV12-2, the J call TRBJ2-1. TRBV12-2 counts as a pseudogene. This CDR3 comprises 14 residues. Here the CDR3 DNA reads TGTGCAAGTCGCTTAGGGTCCTTGGGTAATGAGCAGTTCTTC. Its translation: CASRLGSLGNEQFF.

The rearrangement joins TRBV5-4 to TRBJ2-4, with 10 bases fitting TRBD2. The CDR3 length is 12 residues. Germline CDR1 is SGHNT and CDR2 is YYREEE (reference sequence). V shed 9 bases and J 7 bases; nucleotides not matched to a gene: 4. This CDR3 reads CATRTSGNIQYF. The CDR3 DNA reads TGTGCCACCAGGACTAGCGGTAACATTCAGTACTTC. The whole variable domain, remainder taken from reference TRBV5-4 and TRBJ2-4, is ETGVTQSPTHLIKTRGQQVTLRCSSQSGHNTVSWYQQALGQGPQFIFQYYREEENGRGNFPPRFSGLQFPNYSSELNVNALELDDSALYLCATRTSGNIQYFGAGTRLSVL.

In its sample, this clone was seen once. In DNA form, the CDR3 reads TGCGCCAGTGGTACGGGACAGGGGGGCTACGAGCAGTACTTC. Amino acid sequence: CASGTGQGGYEQYF. V is TRBV5-1 and J is TRBJ2-7; 11 bases line up with TRBD1. CDR1 and CDR2 from the germline V gene are SGHRS and YFSETQ. The CDR3 has 14 amino acids. V was clipped by 8 bases and J by 3 bases; unmatched bases: 7.

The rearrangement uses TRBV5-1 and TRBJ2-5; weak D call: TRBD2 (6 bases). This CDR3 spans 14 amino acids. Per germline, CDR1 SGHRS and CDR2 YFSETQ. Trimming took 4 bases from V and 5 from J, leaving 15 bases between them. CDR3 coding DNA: TGCGCCAGCAGCCTTGTTGGGGCGGGGGAGACCCAGTACTTC. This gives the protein CASSLVGAGETQYF.

CDR3 sequence reads: CASSLYAGLAKDEQFF. The CDR3 DNA reads as TGTGCCAGCAGTTTATACGCGGGACTAGCGAAAGATGAGCAGTTCTTC. J is TRBJ2-1 and V is TRBV27; 10 bases align to TRBD2. Per the germline V gene, CDR1 is MNHEY and CDR2 is SMNVEV (reference sequence). With V trimmed by 1 base and J by 8 bases, 8 bases remained unmatched. CDR3 size: 16 residues.

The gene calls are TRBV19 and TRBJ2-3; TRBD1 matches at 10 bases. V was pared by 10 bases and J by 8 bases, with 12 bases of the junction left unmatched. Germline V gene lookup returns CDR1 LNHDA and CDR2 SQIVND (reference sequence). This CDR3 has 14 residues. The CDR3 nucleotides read TGTGCCACCCAAAACCGGGACAGGGGTGGTACGCAGTATTTT. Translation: CATQNRDRGGTQYF.

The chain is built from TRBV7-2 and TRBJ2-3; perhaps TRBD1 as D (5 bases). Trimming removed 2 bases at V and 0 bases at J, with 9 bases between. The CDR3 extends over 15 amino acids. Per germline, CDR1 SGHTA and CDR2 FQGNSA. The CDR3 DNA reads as TGTGCCAGCAGCTTACTGGGGCTTAGCACAGATACGCAGTATTTT. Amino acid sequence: CASSLLGLSTDTQYF.

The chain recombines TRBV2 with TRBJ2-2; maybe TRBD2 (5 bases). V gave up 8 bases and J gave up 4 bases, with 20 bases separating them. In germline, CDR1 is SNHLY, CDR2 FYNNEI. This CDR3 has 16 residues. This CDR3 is CASGSWENQTTGELFF. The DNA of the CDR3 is TGTGCCAGCGGTTCATGGGAGAATCAGACCACCGGGGAGCTGTTTTTT.

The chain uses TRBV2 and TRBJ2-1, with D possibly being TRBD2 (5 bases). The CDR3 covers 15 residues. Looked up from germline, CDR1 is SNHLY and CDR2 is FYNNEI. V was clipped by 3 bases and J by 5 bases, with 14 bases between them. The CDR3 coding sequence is TGTGCCAGCAGTGACTTTGGACTCAAAGACAATGAGCAGTTCTTC. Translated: CASSDFGLKDNEQFF.

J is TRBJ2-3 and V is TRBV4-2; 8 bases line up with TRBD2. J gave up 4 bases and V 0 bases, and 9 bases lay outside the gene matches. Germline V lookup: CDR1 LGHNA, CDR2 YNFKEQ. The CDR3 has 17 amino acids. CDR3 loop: CASSQDMAGGGADTQYF. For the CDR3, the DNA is TGTGCCAGCAGCCAAGATATGGCGGGAGGTGGGGCAGATACGCAGTATTTT.

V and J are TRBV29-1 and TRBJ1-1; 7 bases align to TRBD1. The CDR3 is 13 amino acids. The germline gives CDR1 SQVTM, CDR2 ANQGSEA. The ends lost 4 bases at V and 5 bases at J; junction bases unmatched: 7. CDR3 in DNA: TGCAGCGTTGTCGCAGGGGGGATTACTGAAGCTTTCTTT. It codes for CSVVAGGITEAFF.

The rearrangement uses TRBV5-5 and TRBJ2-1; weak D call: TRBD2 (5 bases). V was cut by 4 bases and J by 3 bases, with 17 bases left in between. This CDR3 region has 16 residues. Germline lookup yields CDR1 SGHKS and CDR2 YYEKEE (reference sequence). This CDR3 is CASSIYRGNLYNEQFF. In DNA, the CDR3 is TGTGCCAGCAGCATCTACCGGGGTAATCTCTACAATGAGCAGTTCTTC.

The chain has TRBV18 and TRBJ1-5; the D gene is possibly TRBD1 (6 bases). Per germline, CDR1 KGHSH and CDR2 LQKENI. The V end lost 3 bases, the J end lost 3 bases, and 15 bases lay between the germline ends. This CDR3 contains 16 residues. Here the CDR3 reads CASSPGQPQLNQPQHF. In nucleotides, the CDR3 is TGTGCCAGCTCACCCGGACAGCCCCAGCTCAATCAGCCCCAGCATTTT.

In nucleotides, the CDR3 is TGTGCCAGCAGCTCTACAGGATTCTCGGCTAATTCACCCCTCCACTTT. Translation gives CASSSTGFSANSPLHF. The chain is built from TRBV5-5 and TRBJ1-6, with a possible D match to TRBD1 (5 bases). CDR1 is SGHKS, CDR2 YYEKEE, per germline (reference sequence). This CDR3 has 16 amino acids. V lost 3 bases and J 6 bases, leaving 16 bases between the germline ends.

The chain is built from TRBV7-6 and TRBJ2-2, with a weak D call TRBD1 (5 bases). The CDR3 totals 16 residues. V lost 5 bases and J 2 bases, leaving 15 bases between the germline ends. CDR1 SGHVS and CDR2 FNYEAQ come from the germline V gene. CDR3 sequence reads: CASSPQLDTNTGELFF. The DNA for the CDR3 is TGTGCCAGCAGCCCACAATTGGACACTAACACCGGGGAGCTGTTTTTT.

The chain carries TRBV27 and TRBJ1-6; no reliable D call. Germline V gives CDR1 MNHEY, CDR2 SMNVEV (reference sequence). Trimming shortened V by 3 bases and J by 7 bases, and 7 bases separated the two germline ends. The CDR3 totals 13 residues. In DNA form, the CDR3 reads TGTGCCAGCAGTTTCAGTTGGAATTCACCCCTCCACTTT. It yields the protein CASSFSWNSPLHF.

DNA of the CDR3: TGTGCCAGCAGCCAGCTCACCTACGAGCAGTACTTC. It specifies CASSQLTYEQYF. The chain combines TRBV5-5 with TRBJ2-7; no clear D. The CDR3 runs to 12 residues. The V gene lost 4 bases and the J gene lost 2 bases, with 7 bases spanning the gap. Germline loops: CDR1 SGHKS, CDR2 YYEKEE (reference sequence).

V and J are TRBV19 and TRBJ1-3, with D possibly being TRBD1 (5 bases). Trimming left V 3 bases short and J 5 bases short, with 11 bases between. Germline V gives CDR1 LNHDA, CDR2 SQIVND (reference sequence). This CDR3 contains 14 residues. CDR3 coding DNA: TGTGCCAGTAGTATTGATGGGGGAAGAAACACCATATATTTT. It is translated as CASSIDGGRNTIYF.

The CDR3 sequence: CASSLGLAATYEQYF. For the CDR3, the DNA is TGTGCCAGCAGCTTAGGTCTAGCGGCGACCTACGAGCAGTACTTC. The gene calls are TRBV11-3 and TRBJ2-7, with 7 positions matching TRBD2. Germline V gives CDR1 SGHNT, CDR2 YENEEA. Losses at the gene ends were 1 base for V and 2 bases for J; bases not matched to a gene: 5. The CDR3 contains 15 residues.

The CDR3 nucleotides read TGTGCCAGCTCGGACAACTCCTACGAGCAGTACTTC. Translating gives CASSDNSYEQYF. This chain joins TRBV6-5 and TRBJ2-7, with D tentatively TRBD1 (5 bases). This CDR3 spans 12 amino acids. V was clipped by 8 bases and J by 0 bases, with 8 bases between them. The germline gives CDR1 MNHEY, CDR2 SVGAGI.

The DNA for the CDR3 is TGTGCCAGCAGCTTAGGGGACAGGGGCTACGAGCAGTACTTC. It is translated as CASSLGDRGYEQYF. The chain combines TRBV7-8 with TRBJ2-7, with 10 bases identical to TRBD1. The junction had 0 bases not matched to a gene; V was cut back by 1 base and J by 3 bases. In germline, CDR1 is SGHVS, CDR2 FQNEAQ. The CDR3 covers 14 residues. The whole variable domain, remainder taken from reference TRBV7-8 and TRBJ2-7, is GAGVSQSPRYKVAKRGQDVALRCDPISGHVSLFWYQQALGQGPEFLTYFQNEAQLDKSGLPSDRFFAERPEGSVSTLKIQRTQQEDSAVYLCASSLGDRGYEQYFGPGTRLTVT.

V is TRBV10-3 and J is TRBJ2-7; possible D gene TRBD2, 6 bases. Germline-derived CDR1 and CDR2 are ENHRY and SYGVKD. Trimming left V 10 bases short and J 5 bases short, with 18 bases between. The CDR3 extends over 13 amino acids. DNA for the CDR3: TGTGCCACCCTATCCCGCACGGGGGACGAGCAGTACTTC. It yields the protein CATLSRTGDEQYF.